One sample yielded the 10 T cell receptor beta chains listed below, sequenced in a study of beta chain features in type 1 diabetes. Of the isolated RNA, all was reverse transcribed, and so the sequenced material was expressed TCRB transcripts. Assay: immunoSEQ multiplex PCR; the TCRdb copy retains only in-frame clones and omits some. The sample records roughly 350,000 clones, approximately 9.9% being singletons. Sample: naive CD4+ T cells from blood. The receptor source for this set is a woman younger than 45 in good health.

This clone occurred a few times. V usage is TRBV28 and J usage is TRBJ1-1, with 7 positions matching TRBD1. The germline V gene has CDR1 MDHEN and CDR2 SYDVKM. This CDR3 has 14 residues. Trimming took 5 bases from V and 5 from J; bases not matched to a gene: 8. The DNA for the CDR3 is TGTGCCAGCAGTATAAACCAGGGGGGAACTGAAGCTTTCTTT. Translating it yields CASSINQGGTEAFF.

This clone was detected only a few times. The V gene is TRBV28, the J gene TRBJ2-1; no reliable D call. This CDR3 is 11 amino acids long. Germline assignment: CDR1 MDHEN and CDR2 SYDVKM. V was trimmed by 7 bases and J by 6 bases, leaving 7 bases between them. The CDR3: CASNGPNEQFF. The CDR3 region has the DNA TGTGCCAGCAATGGGCCCAATGAGCAGTTCTTC.

This chain uses TRBV5-1 with TRBJ2-5, with TRBD1 matching 7 bases. J gave up 5 bases and V 3 bases, and 10 bases lay outside the gene matches. Germline CDR1 reads SGHRS; CDR2 reads YFSETQ. The CDR3 covers 15 residues. As DNA, the CDR3 is TGCGCCAGCAGCTCCGACGGACAGGTTTTGGAGACCCAGTACTTC. It yields the protein CASSSDGQVLETQYF.

This chain connects TRBV5-4 to TRBJ2-7; TRBD2 matches at 9 bases. Per germline, CDR1 SGHNT and CDR2 YYREEE (reference sequence). The CDR3 length is 15 residues. Trimming at V came to 4 bases and at J to 4 bases, leaving 9 bases not matched to a gene. Written as DNA, the CDR3 is TGTGCCAGCAGCCAGGATCTAGCGGGGAGATACGAGCAGTACTTC. It yields the protein CASSQDLAGRYEQYF.

This chain links TRBV30 with TRBJ2-7; TRBD2 aligns across 8 bases. CDR1 GTSNPN and CDR2 SVGIG come from the germline V gene (reference sequence). V trimming: 2 bases; J trimming: 7 bases; junction bases outside the gene matches: 4. The CDR3 runs to 12 residues. The CDR3 reads CAWSPQREEQYF. Written as DNA, the CDR3 is TGTGCCTGGAGTCCCCAGCGGGAGGAGCAGTACTTC.

On this clone: Other DNA sequences in the same sample also yield this CDR3. This sequence joins TRBV5-4 and TRBJ2-1; 8 bases fit TRBD2. In germline, CDR1 is SGHNT, CDR2 YYREEE (reference sequence). V shed 4 bases and J 0 bases; nucleotides not matched to a gene: 3. CDR3 length equals 15 residues. Here the CDR3 DNA reads TGTGCCAGCAGCCCGAGCGGGAGCTCCTACAATGAGCAGTTCTTC. Protein sequence: CASSPSGSSYNEQFF.

The chain employs TRBV27 and TRBJ2-3; D perhaps matches TRBD1 (5 bases). This CDR3 region has 16 residues. Deletions cut 0 bases from V and 6 bases from J, with 16 bases between. CDR1 and CDR2 from the germline V gene are MNHEY and SMNVEV (reference sequence). CDR3 sequence (DNA): TGTGCCAGCAGTTTATCGAGACCAGGGTCAGGCGATACGCAGTATTTT. It specifies CASSLSRPGSGDTQYF.

The rearrangement links TRBV6-1 to TRBJ2-7; 11 bases agree with TRBD1. The CDR3 is made up of 16 amino acids. Germline V gene lookup returns CDR1 MNHNS and CDR2 SASEGT. Losses at the gene ends were 2 bases for V and 4 bases for J; bases not matched to a gene: 7. The CDR3 protein is CASSEIGQGAIYEQYF. In nucleotides, the CDR3 is TGTGCCAGCAGTGAAATCGGACAGGGGGCAATATACGAGCAGTACTTC.

The chain has TRBV29-1 and TRBJ2-7; 9 nucleotides match TRBD2. Trimming took 4 bases from V and 9 from J; bases not matched to a gene: 7. The germline CDR1 and CDR2 sequences are SQVTM and ANQGSEA. There are 12 residues in the CDR3. CDR3 nucleotide sequence: TGCAGCGTTGTGCGGGAGGGGTTAACGCAGTACTTC. Translated, it gives CSVVREGLTQYF.

The sample holds a few counts of this clone. This chain uses TRBV25-1 with TRBJ2-5; D might be TRBD1 (6 bases). This CDR3 has 13 residues. Per the germline V gene, CDR1 is MGHDK and CDR2 is SYGVNS. V lost 4 bases to trimming and J lost 2 bases, with 8 bases between them. The CDR3 spells CASSGTGQETQYF. CDR3 DNA sequence: TGTGCCAGCAGTGGCACAGGGCAAGAGACCCAGTACTTC.